This entry lists 10 T cell receptor beta chains sequenced from one sample in a study of T cell clusters in autoimmune cytopenias. Multiplex touch-down PCR amplified TRB using TRB-A and TRB-B pools in one tube. TCRdb re-analyzed the multiplex PCR reads; it lists each CDR3 protein once, without DNA. The repertoire table contains 2,000 to 2,500 distinct CDR3 sequences. TRB was amplified from roughly 250 ng of peripheral blood genomic DNA per sample. This same sample was also taken into another study, of T cell repertoires in aging, cancer and after chemotherapy.

Sequenced sample: peripheral blood. These receptors were collected from a human donor in good health.

This clonotype counts as medium-sized by frequency. J is TRBJ2-7 and V is TRBV6-2 or TRBV6-3. The germline V gene encodes CDR1 MNHEY and CDR2 SVGEGT. This CDR3 comprises 14 residues. The CDR3 here is CASSTDSSSYEQYF.

This sequence joins TRBV20-1 and TRBJ1-5. Per the germline V gene, CDR1 is DFQATT and CDR2 is SNEGSKA (reference sequence). The CDR3 is made up of 14 amino acids. CDR3 amino acids: CSARDIEGNQPQHF.

The chain links TRBV20-1 to TRBJ2-7; TCRdb outputs TRBD2, but without DNA this stays unchecked. The CDR3 totals 13 residues. Per the germline V gene, CDR1 is DFQATT and CDR2 is SNEGSKA (reference sequence). CDR3 amino acids: CSARGEGDFEQYF.

Measured by frequency, this clonotype is medium-sized (0.01 to 0.1%). This sequence joins TRBV15 and TRBJ1-6; TCRdb outputs TRBD1, but without DNA this stays unchecked. The length of the CDR3 is 14 residues. Germline CDR1 and CDR2: LNHNV and YYDKDF (reference sequence). The CDR3 here is CATSSTGSGSPLHF.

Considering frequency, this clonotype is medium-sized (0.01 to 0.1%). The chain couples TRBV6-2 or TRBV6-3 to TRBJ2-7; the TCRdb D gene call, TRBD2, has no DNA to confirm it. The V gene's germline CDR1 is MNHEY and CDR2 SVGEGT. This CDR3 is 14 amino acids long. The CDR3 sequence is CASSYGTSGYEQYF.

The chain is built from TRBV7-6 and TRBJ2-3; TCRdb indicates TRBD1, and absent DNA this call remains unverified. CDR3 size: 15 residues. The germline V gene encodes CDR1 SGHVS and CDR2 FNYEAQ. The CDR3 region is CASSGWTGGTDTQYF.

This clonotype registers medium-sized (0.01 to 0.1%) by frequency. The rearrangement uses TRBV6-5 and TRBJ1-4. Germline V gene data show CDR1 as MNHEY and CDR2 as SVGAGI. The CDR3 sequence is 14 residues long. CDR3 region: CASKEGSGNEKLFF.

Judged by frequency, this clonotype is medium-sized. This chain joins TRBV5-1 and TRBJ2-2. The CDR3 contains 13 residues. Germline loops: CDR1 SGHRS, CDR2 YFSETQ. CDR3 protein: CASSHTVTGELFF.

This chain uses TRBV20-1 with TRBJ2-1; with no DNA, the TCRdb D assignment of TRBD2 cannot be verified. Germline lookup yields CDR1 DFQATT and CDR2 SNEGSKA (reference sequence). This CDR3 is 15 amino acids long. CDR3 sequence reads: CSARATSGGYNEQFF.

This sequence joins TRBV5-5 and TRBJ2-3; TCRdb's D call of TRBD2 is untestable without DNA. The CDR3 spans 12 residues. Germline V gene data show CDR1 as SGHKS and CDR2 as YYEKEE (reference sequence). The CDR3 here is CASSAPPDTQYF.